The next 21 T cell receptor beta chains were all read from a single sample in a study of blood T cell repertoires in COVID-19. Method: immunoSEQ multiplex PCR; TCRdb's copy keeps in-frame clones and lacks some. Of about 160,000 clones in the sample, 75% to 90% were seen once. Material: peripheral blood. The receptors shown here come from a woman of 80 years or more with active or convalescent COVID-19.

The rearrangement links TRBV19 to TRBJ1-2, with D tentatively TRBD1 (6 bases). Trimming took 7 bases from V and 4 from J, leaving 19 bases between them. This CDR3 spans 15 amino acids. Germline assignment: CDR1 LNHDA and CDR2 SQIVND (reference sequence). The CDR3 sequence: CASTLDGRGLYGYTF. CDR3 DNA sequence: TGTGCCAGTACCCTAGATGGCAGGGGTCTCTATGGCTACACCTTC.

There are many counts of this clone. J is TRBJ1-2 and V is TRBV28, with D maybe TRBD1 (5 bases). This CDR3 has 13 amino acids. Germline CDR1 MDHEN, CDR2 SYDVKM. Trimming took off 3 bases at V and 4 bases at J, with 9 bases between the two ends. In DNA, the CDR3 is TGTGCCAGCAGTTTGGTCAGGGCCTATGGCTACACCTTC. Protein: CASSLVRAYGYTF.

The V and J genes are TRBV6-5 and TRBJ1-6; no definite D call. CDR3 length equals 15 residues. The ends were cut back, 2 bases at V and 5 bases at J, with 10 bases in the middle. CDR1 is MNHEY, CDR2 SVGAGI, per germline. The CDR3 reads CASSYQRQNNSPLHF. The CDR3 DNA follows: TGTGCCAGCAGTTACCAGAGGCAAAATAATTCACCCCTCCACTTT.

This clone was detected once. The genes are TRBV6-6 and TRBJ1-1; D is uncertain. This CDR3 comprises 13 residues. Deletions cut 5 bases from V and 0 bases from J, with 7 bases between. The germline V gene has CDR1 MNHNY and CDR2 SVGAGI (reference sequence). The CDR3 is CASSKTLNTEAFF. CDR3 in DNA: TGTGCCAGCAGTAAGACTTTGAACACTGAAGCTTTCTTT.

The gene calls are TRBV24-1 and TRBJ2-5; 9 bases fit TRBD2. Germline-derived CDR1 and CDR2 are KGHDR and SFDVKD. J was trimmed by 3 bases and V by 3 bases; bases with no gene match: 4. The CDR3 covers 15 residues. CDR3 loop: CATSDATSGKETQYF. CDR3 sequence (DNA): TGTGCCACCAGTGATGCGACTAGCGGCAAAGAGACCCAGTACTTC.

The chain links TRBV7-2 to TRBJ2-3; TRBD2 matches at 11 bases. The germline CDR1 and CDR2 sequences are SGHTA and FQGNSA. The CDR3 covers 15 residues. Trimming at V came to 2 bases and at J to 3 bases, leaving 1 base not matched to a gene. The CDR3 region is CASSLIAGGTDTQYF. CDR3 coding DNA: TGTGCCAGCAGCTTAATAGCGGGAGGGACAGATACGCAGTATTTT.

Only one count was recorded for this clone. In DNA form, the CDR3 reads TGCGCCAGCAGCCAAGAGCAGGGCTACGAGCAGTACTTC. This encodes CASSQEQGYEQYF. This sequence joins TRBV4-3 and TRBJ2-7; D possibly corresponds to TRBD1 (5 bases). This CDR3 contains 13 residues. Germline lookup yields CDR1 LGHNA and CDR2 YSLEER. V gave up 0 bases and J gave up 3 bases, with 6 bases separating them.

The rearrangement uses TRBV6-5 and TRBJ1-1; D is possibly TRBD1 (5 bases). This CDR3 is 13 amino acids long. V was clipped by 6 bases and J by 7 bases, with 15 bases between them. Germline V gene lookup returns CDR1 MNHEY and CDR2 SVGAGI. The CDR3 DNA follows: TGTGCCAGCAGCGCTCAGTCAACAGGTGAAGCTTTCTTT. Its translation: CASSAQSTGEAFF.

This sequence joins TRBV7-2 and TRBJ1-2; D is uncertain. The CDR3 totals 17 residues. Germline V gives CDR1 SGHTA, CDR2 FQGNSA. Trimming cost V 5 bases and J 4 bases, with 23 bases left between them. CDR3 residues: CASSPASTASFGYGYTF. CDR3 bases: TGTGCCAGCAGCCCAGCGAGTACGGCTAGCTTTGGCTATGGCTACACCTTC. Together with reference TRBV7-2 and TRBJ1-2, the CDR3 gives the full variable domain: GAGVSQSPSNKVTEKGKDVELRCDPISGHTALYWYRQSLGQGLEFLIYFQGNSAPDKSGLPSDRFSAERTGGSVSTLTIQRTQQEDSAVYLCASSPASTASFGYGYTFGSGTRLTVV.

The genes are TRBV14 and TRBJ1-1; TRBD1 agrees at 9 bases. Germline V gene sequence: CDR1 SGHDN, CDR2 FVKESK. Losses at the gene ends were 3 bases for V and 5 bases for J; bases not matched to a gene: 7. CDR3 length: 15 residues. The CDR3 nucleotides are TGTGCCAGCAGCCATCACCGGGACAGGGTAACTGAAGCTTTCTTT. Amino acids: CASSHHRDRVTEAFF.

The chain links TRBV6-2 or TRBV6-3 to TRBJ2-3; TRBD2 might be the D (6 bases). Trimming left V 6 bases short and J 3 bases short, with 16 bases between. Germline CDR1 reads MNHEY; CDR2 reads SVGEGT. The CDR3 has 15 amino acids. The CDR3: CASSRVGGTTDTQYF. The CDR3 nucleotides read TGTGCCAGCAGCAGGGTGGGGGGAACGACAGATACGCAGTATTTT.

V and J are TRBV5-6 and TRBJ2-2; 9 bases map to TRBD1. V trimming: 4 bases; J trimming: 7 bases; junction bases outside the gene matches: 5. CDR1 SGHDT and CDR2 YYEEEE come from the germline V gene. This CDR3 is 14 amino acids long. This chain's CDR3 is CASSPGQGIGELFF. CDR3 nucleotides: TGTGCCAGCAGCCCGGGACAGGGAATCGGGGAGCTGTTTTTT.

CDR3: CASSFKGQETQYF. The CDR3 DNA reads TGTGCCAGCAGTTTCAAGGGGCAAGAGACCCAGTACTTC. The chain combines TRBV28 with TRBJ2-5; a weak D match, TRBD1 (5 bases). Germline-derived CDR1 and CDR2 are MDHEN and SYDVKM. The ends were cut back, 3 bases at V and 2 bases at J, with 7 bases in the middle. The CDR3 loop spans 13 amino acids.

V is TRBV12-3 or TRBV12-4 and J is TRBJ1-5, with D perhaps TRBD1 (6 bases). The CDR3 is made up of 13 amino acids. Trimming pared 6 bases from V and 6 bases from J, leaving 12 bases between. The CDR3 protein is CASSLNRVQPQHF. DNA for the CDR3: TGTGCCAGCAGCCTTAACAGGGTTCAGCCCCAGCATTTT.

J is TRBJ1-2 and V is TRBV18, with 9 bases lining up with TRBD1. Germline assignment: CDR1 KGHSH and CDR2 LQKENI. V was pared by 2 bases and J by 6 bases, with 1 base of the junction left unmatched. The CDR3 contains 13 residues. Here the CDR3 reads CASSPDRGDGYTF. The DNA of the CDR3 is TGTGCCAGCTCACCAGACAGGGGGGATGGCTACACCTTC. The full variable domain, with the rest looked up from reference TRBV18 and TRBJ1-2, is NAGVMQNPRHLVRRRGQEARLRCSPMKGHSHVYWYRQLPEEGLKFMVYLQKENIIDESGMPKERFSAEFPKEGPSILRIQQVVRGDSAAYFCASSPDRGDGYTFGSGTRLTVV.

The rearrangement joins TRBV28 to TRBJ1-1; a possible D gene is TRBD1 (5 bases). V was clipped by 2 bases and J by 8 bases, with 12 bases between them. The CDR3 has 13 residues. Germline loops: CDR1 MDHEN, CDR2 SYDVKM. The CDR3 protein is CASSLVRGVEAFF. CDR3 in DNA: TGTGCCAGCAGTTTAGTGCGGGGGGTAGAAGCTTTCTTT.

The chain carries TRBV5-1 and TRBJ1-4; TRBD1 matches 7 bases. The trim removed 0 bases at V and 2 bases at J, leaving 1 base unmatched. CDR1 and CDR2 from the germline V gene are SGHRS and YFSETQ. This CDR3 region has 15 residues. The CDR3, as DNA: TGCGCCAGCAGCTTGGGGGGACAGACTAATGAAAAACTGTTTTTT. Encoded protein: CASSLGGQTNEKLFF.

A single count supports this clone. This sequence joins TRBV5-8 and TRBJ1-1; D not resolved. The CDR3 consists of 11 residues. Trimming removed 5 bases from V and 5 bases from J, with 7 bases in between. CDR1 and CDR2 from the germline V gene are SGHTS and YDEGEE. This CDR3 is CASSGGTEAFF. CDR3 nucleotide sequence: TGTGCCAGCAGTGGAGGTACTGAAGCTTTCTTT.

The DNA for the CDR3 is TGCGCCAGCAGTCCACCACGTAGGAGCTCCTATAATTCACCCCTCCACTTT. It codes for CASSPPRRSSYNSPLHF. The chain joins TRBV23-1 to TRBJ1-6, with D unclear. TRBV23-1 is an ORF; its function is uncertain. Between the trimmed V and J ends, which lost 4 bases and 0 bases, there was a span of 13 bases. CDR3 length: 17 residues.

The J gene is TRBJ1-1, the V gene TRBV18; a weak D match, TRBD1 (5 bases). The CDR3 has 16 residues. The ends were cut back, 1 base at V and 1 base at J, with 13 bases in the middle. Germline CDR1 is KGHSH and CDR2 is LQKENI. CDR3 protein: CASSPQIAGQNTEAFF. DNA of the CDR3: TGTGCCAGCTCACCACAAATCGCCGGACAGAACACTGAAGCTTTCTTT.

CDR3 amino acids: CASSRRVEDTQYF. For the CDR3, the DNA is TGTGCCAGCAGCCGGAGGGTTGAAGATACGCAGTATTTT. This sequence joins TRBV7-2 and TRBJ2-3, with TRBD2 as a possible D gene (6 bases). Germline assignment: CDR1 SGHTA and CDR2 FQGNSA. Trimming removed 5 bases at V and 5 bases at J, with 11 bases between. The CDR3 extends over 13 amino acids.